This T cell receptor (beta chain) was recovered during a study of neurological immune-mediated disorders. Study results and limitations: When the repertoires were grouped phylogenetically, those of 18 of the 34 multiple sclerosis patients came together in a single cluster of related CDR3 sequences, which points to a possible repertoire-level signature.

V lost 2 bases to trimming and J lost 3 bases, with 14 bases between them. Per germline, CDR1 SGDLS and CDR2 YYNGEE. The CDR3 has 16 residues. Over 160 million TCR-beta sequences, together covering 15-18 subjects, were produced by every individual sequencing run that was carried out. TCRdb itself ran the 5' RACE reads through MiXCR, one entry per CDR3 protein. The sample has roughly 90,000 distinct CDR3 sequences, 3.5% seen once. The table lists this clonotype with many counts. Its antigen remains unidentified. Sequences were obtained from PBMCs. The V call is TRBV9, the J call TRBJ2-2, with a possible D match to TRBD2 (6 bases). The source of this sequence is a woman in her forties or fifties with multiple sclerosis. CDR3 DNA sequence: TGTGCCAGCAGCGTCAGGCTGCGGGGCGACACCGGGGAGCTGTTTTTT. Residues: CASSVRLRGDTGELFF.